The 29 T cell receptor beta chains presented below share a single source sample, sequenced in a study of cytomegalovirus exposure and HLA in healthy donors (dated by TCRdb to 2016 to 2017). The library was obtained by the immunoSEQ multiplex PCR assay. A mixture of 60 forward primers for TCR Vbeta segments and 13 reverse primers for TCR Jbeta segments was used in the multiplex PCR. TCRdb provides this immuneACCESS table in a form limited to in-frame rearrangements. Some clones are lacking; in checked studies, under half of them reflect an unresolved V gene, and why the rest are absent is not known. The sample table contains 110,000 to 150,000 clones; only one count was recorded for 77% of them. Together, the top ten hold about 4% of the sample. Sample: PBMCs. These receptors all come from a male donor in good health and CMV-seronegative.

In DNA form, the CDR3 reads TGTGCCAGCACCCTAAATTACTCAGGGGGTCGGGGCTACACCTTC. Translating gives CASTLNYSGGRGYTF. The chain uses TRBV6-1 and TRBJ1-2; 7 positions agree with TRBD1. With 7 bases clipped from V and 8 bases from J, the junction kept 16 bases outside the gene matches. This CDR3 comprises 15 residues. CDR1 is MNHNS, CDR2 SASEGT, per germline.

V usage is TRBV6-5 and J usage is TRBJ2-7; the match to TRBD1 covers 9 bases. Germline V gene lookup returns CDR1 MNHEY and CDR2 SVGAGI. The CDR3 consists of 15 residues. The J segment lost 0 bases and the V segment lost 5 bases, leaving 5 bases of the junction unmatched. In DNA form, the CDR3 reads TGTGCCAGCAGTCTCCAGACAGGGGGCTCCTACGAGCAGTACTTC. Its translation is CASSLQTGGSYEQYF.

V and J are TRBV7-9 and TRBJ2-7, with 9 bases matching TRBD1. This CDR3 spans 14 amino acids. Germline V gene data show CDR1 as SEHNR and CDR2 as FQNEAQ (reference sequence). V shed 5 bases and J 5 bases; nucleotides not matched to a gene: 7. Written as DNA, the CDR3 is TGTGCCAGCAGCCCCCGGGACAGGGCCCACGAGCAGTACTTC. It is translated as CASSPRDRAHEQYF.

The chain recombines TRBV7-3 with TRBJ2-1; TRBD2 matches 8 bases. The CDR3 extends over 14 amino acids. Germline V gene lookup returns CDR1 SGHTA and CDR2 FQGTGA. V lost 5 bases and J lost 8; bases outside the gene matches: 8. CDR3 protein: CASSHRASGHEQFF. DNA of the CDR3: TGTGCCAGCAGCCACCGAGCTAGCGGGCATGAGCAGTTCTTC.

Turning to this clone: Compared with germline, one end of the junction differs, possibly owing to a read error. The chain is built from TRBV7-9 and TRBJ1-1; TRBD1 matches 8 bases. CDR1 is SEHNR, CDR2 FQNEAQ, per germline (reference sequence). The CDR3 length is 15 residues. CDR3 DNA sequence: TGTTCCAGCAGCACAGGACAGGGAGAAAGTACTGAAGCTTTCTTT. This sequence encodes CSSSTGQGESTEAFF.

The chain couples TRBV6-5 to TRBJ2-5, with 9 bases matching TRBD2. The germline CDR1 and CDR2 sequences are MNHEY and SVGAGI. V lost 4 bases to trimming and J lost 2 bases; unmatched junction nucleotides: 5. The CDR3 extends over 15 amino acids. DNA of the CDR3: TGTGCCAGCAGTTTTTCTAGCGGGATGCAAGAGACCCAGTACTTC. This sequence encodes CASSFSSGMQETQYF.

CDR3 bases: TGTGCCAGCAGCTTTAGGGGCGGCCCGGCACAGGCCACAGATACGCAGTATTTT. This gives the protein CASSFRGGPAQATDTQYF. The rearrangement uses TRBV11-2 and TRBJ2-3; possible D gene TRBD1, 5 bases. The CDR3 sequence is 18 residues long. Germline assignment: CDR1 SGHAT and CDR2 FQNNGV. The V and J ends lost 3 bases and 2 bases respectively, with 21 bases between them.

V usage is TRBV9 and J usage is TRBJ2-3; D gene unclear. There are 13 residues in the CDR3. Germline V CDR1 and CDR2: SGDLS, YYNGEE. Between the trimmed V and J ends, which lost 0 bases and 7 bases, there was a span of 9 bases. CDR3 region: CASSVVGINTQYF. In DNA form, the CDR3 reads TGTGCCAGCAGCGTAGTCGGTATCAATACGCAGTATTTT.

V and J are TRBV7-9 and TRBJ2-5, with D perhaps matching TRBD1 (5 bases). The end of the DNA aligns better with TRBJ2-7, so the J call may be wrong. The CDR3 totals 17 residues. CDR1 and CDR2 from the germline V gene are SEHNR and FQNEAQ (reference sequence). The CDR3 nucleotides are TGTGCCAGCAGCTCCCCGCCCACAGGCGACGACTCCTACGAGCAGTACTTC. Its translation: CASSSPPTGDDSYEQYF.

This sequence joins TRBV6-1 and TRBJ2-7; 13 nucleotides line up with TRBD2. Trimming at V came to 6 bases and at J to 2 bases, leaving 4 bases not matched to a gene. Germline CDR1 reads MNHNS; CDR2 reads SASEGT. CDR3 size: 15 residues. The CDR3 loop is CASRGTSGEAYEQYF. Written as DNA, the CDR3 is TGTGCCAGCAGAGGGACTAGCGGGGAAGCCTACGAGCAGTACTTC.

The chain combines TRBV11-2 with TRBJ2-1; 10 bases agree with TRBD2. The CDR3 has 16 amino acids. The V and J ends lost 6 bases and 5 bases, in that order; junction bases with no gene match: 10. The germline gives CDR1 SGHAT, CDR2 FQNNGV. The CDR3 protein is CASRRISGRANNEQFF. The CDR3 nucleotides read TGTGCCAGCAGACGTATAAGCGGGAGGGCAAACAATGAGCAGTTCTTC.

The chain has TRBV28 and TRBJ1-4, with a tentative D call TRBD1 (5 bases). Germline CDR1 and CDR2: MDHEN and SYDVKM. The V end was cut by 5 bases, the J end by 8 bases, with 21 bases between. The CDR3 is 16 residues long. CDR3 region: CASSRASGRVREKLFF. CDR3 DNA: TGTGCCAGCAGTCGTGCCTCAGGCAGGGTAAGGGAAAAACTGTTTTTT.

The chain joins TRBV18 to TRBJ2-7, with D perhaps TRBD1 (6 bases). Germline CDR1 KGHSH, CDR2 LQKENI. V lost 1 base and J lost 4, with 11 bases in between. The CDR3 has 14 amino acids. The CDR3 region has the DNA TGTGCCAGCTCACCACTCGAACAGGGTTACGAGCAGTACTTC. Translation gives CASSPLEQGYEQYF.

This clone was seen just once. The chain uses TRBV7-2 and TRBJ1-2, with TRBD1 identical over 7 bases. The J segment lost 4 bases and the V segment lost 5 bases, leaving 7 bases of the junction unmatched. The CDR3 extends over 14 amino acids. The germline V gene encodes CDR1 SGHTA and CDR2 FQGNSA. CDR3 in amino acids: CASSDRVLGYGYTF. CDR3 coding DNA: TGTGCCAGCAGCGACAGGGTTTTGGGCTATGGCTACACCTTC. The whole variable domain, remainder taken from reference TRBV7-2 and TRBJ1-2, is GAGVSQSPSNKVTEKGKDVELRCDPISGHTALYWYRQSLGQGLEFLIYFQGNSAPDKSGLPSDRFSAERTGGSVSTLTIQRTQQEDSAVYLCASSDRVLGYGYTFGSGTRLTVV.

There are a few counts of this clone. J is TRBJ1-1 and V is TRBV14; tentative D call: TRBD1 (6 bases). This CDR3 has 12 residues. V lost 2 bases to trimming and J lost 6 bases, with 7 bases between them. CDR1 SGHDN and CDR2 FVKESK come from the germline V gene. The CDR3, as DNA: TGTGCCAGCAGCCAAAAGGGGGCTGAAGCTTTCTTT. Translating it yields CASSQKGAEAFF.

The rearrangement links TRBV6-1 to TRBJ2-1; 9 bases are shared with TRBD2. Unmatched junction bases numbered 9, after V lost 11 bases and J lost 1 base. Germline values: CDR1 MNHNS, CDR2 SASEGT. CDR3 length: 15 amino acids. CDR3 residues: CAGGGRAESYNEQFF. CDR3 DNA: TGTGCCGGCGGCGGGAGGGCGGAGTCCTACAATGAGCAGTTCTTC.

This clone was picked up one time. The chain couples TRBV19 to TRBJ2-5, with a weak D call TRBD2 (5 bases). The germline CDR1 and CDR2 sequences are LNHDA and SQIVND (reference sequence). V lost 6 bases and J 4 bases, leaving 21 bases between the germline ends. The CDR3 has 16 residues. CDR3 amino acids: CASSPQAEWVRETQYF. The CDR3 DNA reads as TGTGCCAGTAGCCCTCAAGCGGAGTGGGTCCGAGAGACCCAGTACTTC.

The chain is built from TRBV4-2 and TRBJ1-6, with 11 bases identical to TRBD1. The trim removed 4 bases at V and 9 bases at J, leaving 8 bases unmatched. Germline V gives CDR1 LGHNA, CDR2 YNFKEQ. The CDR3 runs 16 residues. DNA for the CDR3: TGTGCCAGCAGCCTGGGACAGGGGGTCGGTATTTCACCCCTCCACTTT. Amino acid sequence: CASSLGQGVGISPLHF.

The rearrangement joins TRBV28 to TRBJ2-1; 8 bases agree with TRBD2. The CDR3 is 18 amino acids. Germline V gene sequence: CDR1 MDHEN, CDR2 SYDVKM. V shed 4 bases and J 4 bases; nucleotides not matched to a gene: 15. The CDR3 loop is CASSSVLAGVPPYNEQFF. The DNA of the CDR3 is TGTGCCAGCAGTTCCGTCCTAGCGGGCGTCCCACCTTACAATGAGCAGTTCTTC. Based on the CDR3 plus reference TRBV28 and TRBJ2-1, the full variable domain is DVKVTQSSRYLVKRTGEKVFLECVQDMDHENMFWYRQDPGLGLRLIYFSYDVKMKEKGDIPEGYSVSREKKERFSLILESASTNQTSMYLCASSSVLAGVPPYNEQFFGPGTRLTVL.

In this sample, this clone turned up a few times. V gene TRBV11-2 combines with J gene TRBJ2-4; D remains ambiguous. Germline CDR1 and CDR2: SGHAT and FQNNGV. Deletions cut 2 bases from V and 3 bases from J, with 8 bases between. The CDR3 runs 14 residues. In nucleotides, the CDR3 is TGTGCCAGCAGCTTATCCGCGTACAAAAACATTCAGTACTTC. As protein: CASSLSAYKNIQYF.

In its sample, this clone was seen a few times. This chain joins TRBV19 and TRBJ2-1; 10 nucleotides align to TRBD2. The V gene's germline CDR1 is LNHDA and CDR2 SQIVND (reference sequence). The ends lost 7 bases at V and 2 bases at J; junction bases unmatched: 11. The length of the CDR3 is 17 residues. The CDR3 DNA is TGTGCCAGTAACACTATAGCGGGAGGACGAGCCTACAATGAGCAGTTCTTC. Residues: CASNTIAGGRAYNEQFF.

Concerning this clone itself: A read error may account for a junction end that differs from germline. The V call is TRBV7-9, the J call TRBJ1-5; D is possibly TRBD1 (6 bases). Germline assignment: CDR1 SEHNR and CDR2 FQNEAQ (reference sequence). This CDR3 is built from 16 residues. The CDR3 nucleotides read TGTTCCAGCAGCTTATGGGGACGGCAGGGGAGTCAGCCCCAGCATTTT. Translation gives CSSSLWGRQGSQPQHF.

This clone was picked up a small number of times. In nucleotides, the CDR3 is TGTGCCAGCAGCCCCGGGGGGTTTAATTCACCCCTCCACTTT. Translated, it gives CASSPGGFNSPLHF. The chain joins TRBV7-2 to TRBJ1-6; a possible D gene is TRBD1 (5 bases). Trimming took 5 bases from V and 6 from J, leaving 11 bases between them. The CDR3 length is 14 residues. Germline V lookup: CDR1 SGHTA, CDR2 FQGNSA.

CDR3 loop: CASSLRTGNQPQHF. The CDR3 nucleotides are TGTGCCAGCAGTCTCCGGACAGGGAATCAGCCCCAGCATTTT. The J gene is TRBJ1-5, the V gene TRBV27, with TRBD1 matching 8 bases. V shed 5 bases and J 4 bases; nucleotides not matched to a gene: 4. CDR1 and CDR2 (germline): MNHEY, SMNVEV (reference sequence). The CDR3 sequence is 14 residues long.

This chain joins TRBV11-2 and TRBJ2-2, with D possibly matching TRBD2 (5 bases). Trimming stripped 5 bases from V and 3 bases from J, with 10 bases between. This CDR3 is built from 14 residues. Germline CDR1 reads SGHAT; CDR2 reads FQNNGV. The CDR3 reads CASSPGLYTGELFF. In nucleotides, the CDR3 is TGTGCCAGCAGCCCCGGACTGTACACCGGGGAGCTGTTTTTT.

A single count supports this clone. The chain links TRBV27 to TRBJ1-4; 7 bases are a match to TRBD1. Germline values: CDR1 MNHEY, CDR2 SMNVEV (reference sequence). Trimming at V came to 3 bases and at J to 5 bases, leaving 6 bases not matched to a gene. The CDR3 totals 15 residues. DNA for the CDR3: TGTGCCAGCAGTTTGGGACAGACTAAAAATGAAAAACTGTTTTTT. It is translated as CASSLGQTKNEKLFF.

The CDR3 DNA reads as TGCGCCAGCAGCCAATGGTGGGGGCACGAGCAGTACTTC. Protein sequence: CASSQWWGHEQYF. The chain combines TRBV4-1 with TRBJ2-7; a weak D match, TRBD1 (6 bases). Trimming stripped 2 bases from V and 5 bases from J, with 10 bases between. The germline gives CDR1 MGHRA, CDR2 YSYEKL. This CDR3 contains 13 residues.

Only a few counts were recorded for this clone. V gene TRBV9 combines with J gene TRBJ2-7; TRBD2 matches 11 bases. V was clipped by 2 bases and J by 7 bases; unmatched bases: 5. The length of the CDR3 is 14 residues. From germline, CDR1 is SGDLS and CDR2 YYNGEE. Written as DNA, the CDR3 is TGTGCCAGCAGCGTTAGCGGGGGGGCTCGGGAGCAGTACTTC. Protein product: CASSVSGGAREQYF.

The genes are TRBV28 and TRBJ2-7; possibly TRBD2 for D (5 bases). From germline, CDR1 is MDHEN and CDR2 SYDVKM. V was shortened by 5 bases and J by 6 bases, with 17 bases between the two germline ends. This CDR3 spans 14 amino acids. The CDR3 loop is CASSTPATSPEQYF. The CDR3 nucleotides are TGTGCCAGCAGTACGCCGGCCACTAGTCCCGAGCAGTACTTC. Full variable domain (missing parts from reference TRBV28 and TRBJ2-7): DVKVTQSSRYLVKRTGEKVFLECVQDMDHENMFWYRQDPGLGLRLIYFSYDVKMKEKGDIPEGYSVSREKKERFSLILESASTNQTSMYLCASSTPATSPEQYFGPGTRLTVT.